This T cell receptor beta chain originates from a study of blood T cells in healthy people across ages. Overall study findings and caveats: It was the long-lived donors that had more naive CD4+ cells and higher diversity than aged donors. Considered underestimates were the diversity estimates obtained from one million T cells.

In each sample, at least 6 million PBMCs were isolated. Sample-barcoded 5' priming and a J-beta primer mix drove a second PCR of roughly 6 to 12 cycles. Sequencing recovered at least 3 million CDR3-containing paired-end reads from each sample. TCRdb reprocessed the 5' RACE reads via MiXCR and lists one record per CDR3 protein. The profile covers 790,000 or so distinct CDR3 sequences, with roughly 50% appearing a single time and around a quarter taken by the ten largest. This clonotype was seen a handful of times. Its antigen is as yet unknown. Sample: blood. This receptor was identified in a man in his forties in good health.

The CDR3 here is CASSGGGLGGNIQYF. The CDR3 DNA sequence: TGTGCCAGCAGCGGTGGGGGGCTAGGCGGGAACATTCAGTACTTC. The chain has TRBV9 and TRBJ2-4; the D gene could be TRBD1 or TRBD2 (6 bases each). The CDR3 loop spans 15 amino acids. V lost 3 bases and J lost 7, with 17 bases in between. The germline gives CDR1 SGDLS, CDR2 YYNGEE.